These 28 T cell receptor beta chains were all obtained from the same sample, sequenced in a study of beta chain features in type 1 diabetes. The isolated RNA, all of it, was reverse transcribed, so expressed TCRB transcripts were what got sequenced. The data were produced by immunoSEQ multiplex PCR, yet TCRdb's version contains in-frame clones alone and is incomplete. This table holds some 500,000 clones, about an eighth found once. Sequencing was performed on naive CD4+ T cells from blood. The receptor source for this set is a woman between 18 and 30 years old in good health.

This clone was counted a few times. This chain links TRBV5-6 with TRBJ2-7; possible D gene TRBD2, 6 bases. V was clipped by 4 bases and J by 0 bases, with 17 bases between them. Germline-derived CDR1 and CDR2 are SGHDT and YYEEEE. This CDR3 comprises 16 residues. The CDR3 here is CASSPWDSRSSYEQYF. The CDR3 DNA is TGTGCCAGCAGCCCGTGGGACTCGAGGAGCTCCTACGAGCAGTACTTC.

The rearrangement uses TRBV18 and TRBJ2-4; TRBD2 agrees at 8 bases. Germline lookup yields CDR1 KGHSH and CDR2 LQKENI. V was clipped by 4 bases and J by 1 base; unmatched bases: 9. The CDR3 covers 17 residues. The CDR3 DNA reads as TGTGCCAGCTCACAAAGTAGCGGGGCCGGGGCCAAAAACATTCAGTACTTC. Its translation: CASSQSSGAGAKNIQYF.

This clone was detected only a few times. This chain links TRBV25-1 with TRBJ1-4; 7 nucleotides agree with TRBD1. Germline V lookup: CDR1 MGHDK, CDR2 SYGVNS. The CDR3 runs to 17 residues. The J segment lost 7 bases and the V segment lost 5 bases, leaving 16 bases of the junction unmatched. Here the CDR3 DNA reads TGTGCCAGCAGTCCCCGACAGGGTCTGGCGAGCGGTGAAAAACTGTTTTTT. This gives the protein CASSPRQGLASGEKLFF.

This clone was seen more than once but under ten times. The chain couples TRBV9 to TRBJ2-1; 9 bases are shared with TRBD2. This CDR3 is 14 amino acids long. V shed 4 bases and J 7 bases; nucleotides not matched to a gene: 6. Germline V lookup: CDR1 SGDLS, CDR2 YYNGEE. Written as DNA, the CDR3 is TGTGCCAGCAGCCCACTAGCGGGTTGGAATGAGCAGTTCTTC. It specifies CASSPLAGWNEQFF.

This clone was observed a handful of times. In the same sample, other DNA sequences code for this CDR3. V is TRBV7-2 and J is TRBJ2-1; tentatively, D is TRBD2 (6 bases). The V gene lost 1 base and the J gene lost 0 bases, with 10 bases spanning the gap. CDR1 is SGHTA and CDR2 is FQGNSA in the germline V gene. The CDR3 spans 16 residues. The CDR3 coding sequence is TGTGCCAGCAGCTTAGTGGGGGGAAGCTCCTACAATGAGCAGTTCTTC. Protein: CASSLVGGSSYNEQFF.

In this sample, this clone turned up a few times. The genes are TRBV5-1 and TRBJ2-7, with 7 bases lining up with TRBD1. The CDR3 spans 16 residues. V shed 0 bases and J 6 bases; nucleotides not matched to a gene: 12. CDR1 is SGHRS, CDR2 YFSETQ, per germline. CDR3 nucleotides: TGCGCCAGCAGCTTGGCCTTCGGACAGGTGGATTCCGAGCAGTACGTC. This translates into CASSLAFGQVDSEQYV.

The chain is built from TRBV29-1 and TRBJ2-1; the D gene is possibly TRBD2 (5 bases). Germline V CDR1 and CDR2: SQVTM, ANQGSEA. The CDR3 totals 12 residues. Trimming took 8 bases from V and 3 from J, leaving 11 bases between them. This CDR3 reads CSSHRDYNEQFF. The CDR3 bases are TGCAGCTCCCACCGGGACTACAATGAGCAGTTCTTC.

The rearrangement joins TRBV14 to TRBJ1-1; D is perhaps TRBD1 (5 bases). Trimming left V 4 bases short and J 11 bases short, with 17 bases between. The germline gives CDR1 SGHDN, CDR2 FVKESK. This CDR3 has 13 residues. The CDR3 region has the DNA TGTGCCAGCAGCCTACACACTGGGACGCGTGCTTTCTTT. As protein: CASSLHTGTRAFF.

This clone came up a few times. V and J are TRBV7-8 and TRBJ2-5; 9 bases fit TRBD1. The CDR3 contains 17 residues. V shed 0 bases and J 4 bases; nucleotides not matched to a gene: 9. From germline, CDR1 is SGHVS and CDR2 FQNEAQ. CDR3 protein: CASSLASNRGRRETQYF. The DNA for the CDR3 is TGTGCCAGCAGCTTAGCAAGTAACAGGGGGCGCCGAGAGACCCAGTACTTC.

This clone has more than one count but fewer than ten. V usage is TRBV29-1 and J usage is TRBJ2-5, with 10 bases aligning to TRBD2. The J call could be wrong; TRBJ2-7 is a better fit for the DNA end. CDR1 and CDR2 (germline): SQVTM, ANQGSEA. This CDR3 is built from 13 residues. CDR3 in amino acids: CSVGTSGTYEQYF. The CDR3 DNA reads TGCAGCGTTGGGACTAGCGGAACCTACGAGCAGTACTTC.

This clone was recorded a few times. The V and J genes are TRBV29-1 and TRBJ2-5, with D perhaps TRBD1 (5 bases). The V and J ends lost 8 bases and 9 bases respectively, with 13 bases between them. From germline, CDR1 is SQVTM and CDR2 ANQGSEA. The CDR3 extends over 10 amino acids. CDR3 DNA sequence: TGCAGCCATGGGGAAGGGGCCCAGTACTTC. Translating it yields CSHGEGAQYF.

The DNA for the CDR3 is TGTGCCACCAGCCCTAGCGGGAGGGCTAGAAATGAGCAGTTCTTC. It is translated as CATSPSGRARNEQFF. The rearrangement uses TRBV15 and TRBJ2-1, with TRBD2 matching over 12 bases. This CDR3 has 15 residues. CDR1 and CDR2 (germline): LNHNV, YYDKDF (reference sequence). V lost 5 bases and J lost 7; bases outside the gene matches: 6.

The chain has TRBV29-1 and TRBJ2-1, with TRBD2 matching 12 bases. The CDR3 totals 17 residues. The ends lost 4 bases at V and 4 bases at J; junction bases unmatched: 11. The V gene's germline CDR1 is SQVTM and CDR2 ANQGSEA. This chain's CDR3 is CSVVSLAGGPTYNEQFF. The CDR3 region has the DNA TGCAGCGTTGTGAGTCTAGCGGGGGGGCCTACTTACAATGAGCAGTTCTTC.

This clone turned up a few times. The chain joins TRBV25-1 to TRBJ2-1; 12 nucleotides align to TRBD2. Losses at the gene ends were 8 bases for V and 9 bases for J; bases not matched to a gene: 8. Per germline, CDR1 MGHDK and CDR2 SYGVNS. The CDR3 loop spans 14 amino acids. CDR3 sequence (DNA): TGTGCCAGCGCCTCTAGCGGGAGGGCGGGTGAGCAGTTCTTC. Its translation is CASASSGRAGEQFF.

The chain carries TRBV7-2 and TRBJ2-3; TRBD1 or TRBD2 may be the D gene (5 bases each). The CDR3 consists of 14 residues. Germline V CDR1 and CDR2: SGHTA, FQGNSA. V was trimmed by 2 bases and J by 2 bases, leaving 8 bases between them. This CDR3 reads CASSLRGDTDTQYF. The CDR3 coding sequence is TGTGCCAGCAGCTTACGAGGGGACACAGATACGCAGTATTTT. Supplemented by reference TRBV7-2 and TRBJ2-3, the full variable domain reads GAGVSQSPSNKVTEKGKDVELRCDPISGHTALYWYRQSLGQGLEFLIYFQGNSAPDKSGLPSDRFSAERTGGSVSTLTIQRTQQEDSAVYLCASSLRGDTDTQYFGPGTRLTVL.

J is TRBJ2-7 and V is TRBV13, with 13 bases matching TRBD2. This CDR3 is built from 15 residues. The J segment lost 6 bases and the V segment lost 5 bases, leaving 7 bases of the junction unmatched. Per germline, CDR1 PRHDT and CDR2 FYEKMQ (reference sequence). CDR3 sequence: CASSRRLAGGSEQYF. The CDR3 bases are TGTGCCAGCAGCCGACGACTAGCGGGAGGCTCCGAGCAGTACTTC.

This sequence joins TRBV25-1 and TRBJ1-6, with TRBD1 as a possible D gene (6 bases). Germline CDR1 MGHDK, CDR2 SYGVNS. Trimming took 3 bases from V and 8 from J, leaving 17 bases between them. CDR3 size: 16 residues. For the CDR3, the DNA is TGTGCCAGCAGTGATTCGGGGGCGACAGCTCATTCACCCCTCCACTTT. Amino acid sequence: CASSDSGATAHSPLHF.

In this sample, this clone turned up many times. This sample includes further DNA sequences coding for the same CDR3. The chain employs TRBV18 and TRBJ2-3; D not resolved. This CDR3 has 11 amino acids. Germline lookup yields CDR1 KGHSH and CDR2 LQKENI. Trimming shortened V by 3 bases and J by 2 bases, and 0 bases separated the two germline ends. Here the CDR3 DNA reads TGTGCCAGCTCACCCACAGATACGCAGTATTTT. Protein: CASSPTDTQYF.

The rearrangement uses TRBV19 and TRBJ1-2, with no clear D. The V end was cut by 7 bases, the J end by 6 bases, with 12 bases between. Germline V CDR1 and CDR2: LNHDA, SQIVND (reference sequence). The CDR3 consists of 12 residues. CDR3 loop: CASTDPRNGYTF. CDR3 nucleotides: TGTGCCAGTACCGATCCCCGTAATGGCTACACCTTC.

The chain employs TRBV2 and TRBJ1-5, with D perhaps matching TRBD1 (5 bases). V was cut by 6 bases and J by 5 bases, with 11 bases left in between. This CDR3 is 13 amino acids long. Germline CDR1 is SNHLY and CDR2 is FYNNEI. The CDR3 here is CASSGDGHQPQHF. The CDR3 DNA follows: TGTGCCAGCAGCGGGGACGGGCATCAGCCCCAGCATTTT.

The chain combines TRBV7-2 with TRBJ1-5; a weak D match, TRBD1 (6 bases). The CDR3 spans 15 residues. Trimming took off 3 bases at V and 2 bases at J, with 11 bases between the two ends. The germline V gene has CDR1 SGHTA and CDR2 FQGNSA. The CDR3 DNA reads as TGTGCCAGCAGCTTTGGGGGCGCGGGCAATCAGCCCCAGCATTTT. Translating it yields CASSFGGAGNQPQHF.

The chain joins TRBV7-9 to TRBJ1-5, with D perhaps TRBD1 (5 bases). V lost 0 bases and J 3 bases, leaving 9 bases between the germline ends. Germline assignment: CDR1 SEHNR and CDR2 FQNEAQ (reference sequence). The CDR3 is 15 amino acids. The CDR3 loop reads CASSLAGGANQPQHF. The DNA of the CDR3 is TGTGCCAGCAGCTTAGCGGGCGGGGCCAATCAGCCCCAGCATTTT.

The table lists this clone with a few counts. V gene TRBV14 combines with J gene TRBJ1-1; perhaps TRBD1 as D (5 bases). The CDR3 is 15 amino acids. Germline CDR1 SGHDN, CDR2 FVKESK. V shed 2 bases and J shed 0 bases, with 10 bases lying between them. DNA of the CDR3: TGTGCCAGCAGCCAAATTGGGGGATTGAACACTGAAGCTTTCTTT. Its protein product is CASSQIGGLNTEAFF. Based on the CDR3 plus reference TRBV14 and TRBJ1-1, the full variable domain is EAGVTQFPSHSVIEKGQTVTLRCDPISGHDNLYWYRRVMGKEIKFLLHFVKESKQDESGMPNNRFLAERTGGTYSTLKVQPAELEDSGVYFCASSQIGGLNTEAFFGQGTRLTVV.

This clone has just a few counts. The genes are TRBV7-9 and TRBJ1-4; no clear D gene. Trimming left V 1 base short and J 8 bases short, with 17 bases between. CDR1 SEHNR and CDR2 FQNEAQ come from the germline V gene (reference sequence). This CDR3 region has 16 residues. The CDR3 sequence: CASSLEGGLRKEKLFF. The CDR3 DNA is TGTGCCAGCAGCTTAGAGGGAGGGCTCCGGAAAGAAAAACTGTTTTTT. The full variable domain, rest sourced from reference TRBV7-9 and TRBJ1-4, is DTGVSQNPRHKITKRGQNVTFRCDPISEHNRLYWYRQTLGQGPEFLTYFQNEAQLEKSRLLSDRFSAERPKGSFSTLEIQRTEQGDSAMYLCASSLEGGLRKEKLFFGSGTQLSVL.

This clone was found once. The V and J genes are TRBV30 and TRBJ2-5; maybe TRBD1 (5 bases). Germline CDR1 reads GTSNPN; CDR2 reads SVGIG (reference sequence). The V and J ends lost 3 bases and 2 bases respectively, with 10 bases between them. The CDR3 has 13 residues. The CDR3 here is CAWRGAGQETQYF. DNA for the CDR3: TGTGCCTGGAGGGGCGCAGGGCAAGAGACCCAGTACTTC.

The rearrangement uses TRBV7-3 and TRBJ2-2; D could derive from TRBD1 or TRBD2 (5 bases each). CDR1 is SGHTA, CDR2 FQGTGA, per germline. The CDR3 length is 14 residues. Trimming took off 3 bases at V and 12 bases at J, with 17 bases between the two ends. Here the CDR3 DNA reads TGTGCCAGCAGCTTGAACGGGAAACCGGGGCAGCTGTTTTTT. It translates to CASSLNGKPGQLFF.

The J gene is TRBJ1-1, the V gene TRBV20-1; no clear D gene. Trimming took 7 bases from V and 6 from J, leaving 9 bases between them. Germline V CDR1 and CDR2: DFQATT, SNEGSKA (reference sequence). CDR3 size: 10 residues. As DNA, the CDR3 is TGCAGTGTCGGTGGCGCTGAAGCTTTCTTT. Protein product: CSVGGAEAFF.

The CDR3 DNA reads TGCGCCAGCAGCCCCCGGACAGCCGGCGAGCAGTTCTTC. Amino acids: CASSPRTAGEQFF. The chain employs TRBV4-1 and TRBJ2-1; perhaps TRBD1 as D (6 bases). The germline CDR1 and CDR2 sequences are MGHRA and YSYEKL. V lost 4 bases and J lost 10, with 14 bases in between. The CDR3 is made up of 13 amino acids.